What follows are 26 T cell receptor beta chains derived from one specimen sequenced in a study of blood T cell repertoires in COVID-19. TCRdb's table, derived via immunoSEQ multiplex PCR, lists solely in-frame clones and lacks some. The repertoire holds approximately 290,000 clones, with 84% as singletons. The sequenced sample was peripheral blood. The receptors derive from a person between 70 and 80 years old with COVID-19, enrolled during active disease.

V and J are TRBV6-5 and TRBJ1-4; D remains ambiguous. Between the trimmed V and J ends, which lost 0 bases and 0 bases, there was a span of 8 bases. The CDR3 is 16 residues long. Germline CDR1 is MNHEY and CDR2 is SVGAGI. The CDR3 coding sequence is TGTGCCAGCAGTTACTCGAGTCGCGCAACTAATGAAAAACTGTTTTTT. It is translated as CASSYSSRATNEKLFF.

The rearrangement uses TRBV4-3 and TRBJ1-6, with D possibly matching TRBD1 (5 bases). V was pared by 0 bases and J by 2 bases, with 8 bases between. The CDR3 is 16 amino acids. The germline V gene has CDR1 LGHNA and CDR2 YSLEER. The CDR3 coding sequence is TGCGCCAGCAGCCAAGAGGCCAGGGCCTATAATTCACCCCTCCACTTT. Amino acid sequence: CASSQEARAYNSPLHF.

V and J are TRBV19 and TRBJ1-1, with TRBD1 matching 7 bases. V was pared by 7 bases and J by 0 bases, with 2 bases of the junction left unmatched. The CDR3 is 13 amino acids. CDR1 LNHDA and CDR2 SQIVND come from the germline V gene (reference sequence). The CDR3 sequence: CASTGGLNTEAFF. DNA for the CDR3: TGTGCCAGTACAGGGGGGCTGAACACTGAAGCTTTCTTT.

V gene TRBV9 combines with J gene TRBJ2-5; D is perhaps TRBD1 (5 bases). Germline V gives CDR1 SGDLS, CDR2 YYNGEE. This CDR3 has 14 residues. Trimming left V 2 bases short and J 2 bases short, with 10 bases between. The CDR3 DNA is TGTGCCAGCAGCGTGGGGCTACGGCAAGAGACCCAGTACTTC. Translating gives CASSVGLRQETQYF.

As to this clone: One junction end does not reproduce the germline sequence, and a read error may be involved. This rearrangement joins TRBV6-5 to TRBJ2-1; 7 nucleotides match TRBD1. Germline values: CDR1 MNHEY, CDR2 SVGAGI. The CDR3 spans 15 residues. CDR3 region: CASSYEGASHNEQFF. The CDR3 DNA reads as TGTGCCAGCAGTTATGAGGGGGCCTCCCACAATGAGCAGTTCTTC.

This clone was counted once. This chain uses TRBV9 with TRBJ2-2; 7 bases line up with TRBD1. This CDR3 is built from 14 residues. The germline V gene encodes CDR1 SGDLS and CDR2 YYNGEE. The V and J ends lost 3 bases and 3 bases, in that order; junction bases with no gene match: 2. The CDR3 DNA sequence: TGTGCCAGCAGCGCAGGGACAGACACCGGGGAGCTGTTTTTT. This codes for CASSAGTDTGELFF.

The chain joins TRBV28 to TRBJ2-2; the match to TRBD1 covers 8 bases. From germline, CDR1 is MDHEN and CDR2 SYDVKM. V lost 7 bases, J lost 6 bases, and 13 bases stayed unmatched. The CDR3 sequence is 16 residues long. The CDR3 region is CASTLGGTGRSGELFF. Written as DNA, the CDR3 is TGTGCCAGCACCCTAGGCGGGACAGGCCGTTCCGGGGAGCTGTTTTTT.

The chain joins TRBV6-5 to TRBJ1-3, with 8 bases that match TRBD1. V dropped 0 bases and J dropped 4; count of bases not matched to a gene: 5. The CDR3 has 16 amino acids. Germline V gives CDR1 MNHEY, CDR2 SVGAGI. The CDR3 loop reads CASSYSQGGEGNTIYF. The CDR3 coding sequence is TGTGCCAGCAGTTACTCACAGGGGGGTGAGGGAAACACCATATATTTT.

The chain couples TRBV19 to TRBJ1-4; D may be TRBD1 (6 bases). This CDR3 is built from 16 residues. Deletions cut 3 bases from V and 12 bases from J, with 23 bases between. Looked up from germline, CDR1 is LNHDA and CDR2 is SQIVND (reference sequence). Here the CDR3 DNA reads TGTGCCAGTAGTATCTCGTCCTCCGGGACACCCGACGAACTGTTTTTT. This codes for CASSISSSGTPDELFF.

This clone has a single count. This chain joins TRBV18 and TRBJ2-2, with 8 bases identical to TRBD2. CDR1 KGHSH and CDR2 LQKENI come from the germline V gene. V lost 6 bases and J lost 0; bases outside the gene matches: 9. CDR3 length equals 17 residues. This CDR3 reads CASSPLSGTTNTGELFF. The CDR3 DNA follows: TGTGCCAGCTCTCCCCTTAGCGGGACCACGAACACCGGGGAGCTGTTTTTT.

The chain has TRBV2 and TRBJ2-1; 11 nucleotides agree with TRBD2. The CDR3 is made up of 15 amino acids. With V trimmed by 10 bases and J by 4 bases, 9 bases remained unmatched. The germline V gene has CDR1 SNHLY and CDR2 FYNNEI. The CDR3 region is CATGATSGIYNEQFF. In DNA, the CDR3 is TGTGCCACCGGAGCGACTAGCGGGATATACAATGAGCAGTTCTTC. Full variable domain (outside the CDR3, taken from reference TRBV2 and TRBJ2-1): EPEVTQTPSHQVTQMGQEVILRCVPISNHLYFYWYRQILGQKVEFLVSFYNNEISEKSEIFDDQFSVERPDGSNFTLKIRSTKLEDSAMYFCATGATSGIYNEQFFGPGTRLTVL.

The chain recombines TRBV27 with TRBJ1-2, with D tentatively TRBD1 (5 bases). Germline values: CDR1 MNHEY, CDR2 SMNVEV (reference sequence). This CDR3 comprises 13 residues. Trimming pared 6 bases from V and 5 bases from J, leaving 13 bases between. The DNA of the CDR3 is TGTGCCAGCAGATTGAGGGGAGGGTATGGCTACACCTTC. It encodes CASRLRGGYGYTF.

The V call is TRBV4-3, the J call TRBJ2-2, with no clear D. This CDR3 is 12 amino acids long. CDR1 and CDR2 from the germline V gene are LGHNA and YSLEER. V was trimmed by 2 bases and J by 8 bases, leaving 6 bases between them. The DNA of the CDR3 is TGCGCCAGCAGCCAATCGGTAGGGGAGCTGTTTTTT. Encoded protein: CASSQSVGELFF.

The chain uses TRBV16 and TRBJ2-7; D is undetermined. CDR3 size: 14 residues. Deletions cut 4 bases from V and 7 bases from J, with 17 bases between. The germline CDR1 and CDR2 sequences are KGHSY and FQNENV. CDR3 in amino acids: CASSPSGVSREQYF. The CDR3 DNA follows: TGTGCCAGCAGCCCGTCCGGAGTATCGCGGGAGCAGTACTTC.

This chain joins TRBV19 and TRBJ2-5, with 9 bases lining up with TRBD2. V trimming: 8 bases; J trimming: 4 bases; junction bases outside the gene matches: 11. Looked up from germline, CDR1 is LNHDA and CDR2 is SQIVND (reference sequence). The CDR3 has 15 amino acids. CDR3 in DNA: TGTGCCAGTGGTCTAGCGGGGTTCAGGGGAGAGACCCAGTACTTC. It specifies CASGLAGFRGETQYF.

This chain joins TRBV18 and TRBJ2-7, with 12 bases that match TRBD2. Germline V gene data show CDR1 as KGHSH and CDR2 as LQKENI. This CDR3 comprises 17 residues. J gave up 5 bases and V 5 bases, and 13 bases lay outside the gene matches. The CDR3 reads CASSALPLAGGTNEQYF. The CDR3 bases are TGTGCCAGCTCAGCCCTCCCACTAGCGGGAGGTACCAACGAGCAGTACTTC. Full variable domain (missing parts from reference TRBV18 and TRBJ2-7): NAGVMQNPRHLVRRRGQEARLRCSPMKGHSHVYWYRQLPEEGLKFMVYLQKENIIDESGMPKERFSAEFPKEGPSILRIQQVVRGDSAAYFCASSALPLAGGTNEQYFGPGTRLTVT.

This rearrangement joins TRBV6-1 to TRBJ2-5, with 15 bases matching TRBD2. Germline trimming cut 1 base from V and 5 bases from J; bases unmatched to any gene: 8. Looked up from germline, CDR1 is MNHNS and CDR2 is SASEGT. The CDR3 length is 18 residues. Here the CDR3 DNA reads TGTGCCAGCAGTGAAGGGACTAGCGGGAGGGCCGCCTGGGAGACCCAGTACTTC. Protein sequence: CASSEGTSGRAAWETQYF.

The table lists this clone with a few counts. CDR3 coding DNA: TGTGCCAGCAGCCTGTCGGGACAGGGGTACGGGTACAATGAGCAGTTCTTC. It encodes CASSLSGQGYGYNEQFF. The gene calls are TRBV7-3 and TRBJ2-1, with 10 positions matching TRBD1. Germline V gene lookup returns CDR1 SGHTA and CDR2 FQGTGA. The CDR3 is 17 residues long. Trimming at V came to 5 bases and at J to 4 bases, leaving 11 bases not matched to a gene. Filled out from reference TRBV7-3 and TRBJ2-1, the complete variable domain reads GAGVSQTPSNKVTEKGKYVELRCDPISGHTALYWYRQSLGQGPEFLIYFQGTGAADDSGLPNDRFFAVRPEGSVSTLKIQRTERGDSAVYLCASSLSGQGYGYNEQFFGPGTRLTVL.

This chain links TRBV13 with TRBJ2-7; D unresolved. Germline V lookup: CDR1 PRHDT, CDR2 FYEKMQ (reference sequence). The germline V and J ends were trimmed by 0 bases and 7 bases, with 10 bases remaining between them. The CDR3 has 13 residues. The CDR3 sequence is CASSLGHQWEQYF. The CDR3 coding sequence is TGTGCCAGCAGCTTAGGCCACCAGTGGGAGCAGTACTTC.

Points on this clone: Other nucleotide sequences in the sample specify the same CDR3. The chain uses TRBV3-1 (or the pseudogene TRBV3-2) and TRBJ2-3, with TRBD2 identical over 12 bases. The trim removed 4 bases at V and 4 bases at J, leaving 0 bases unmatched. Germline CDR1 and CDR2: LGHDT and YNNKEL (reference sequence). CDR3 length: 14 residues. The CDR3 DNA reads TGTGCCAGCAGCCGGACTAGCGGGGCAGATACGCAGTATTTT. It codes for CASSRTSGADTQYF.

The chain has TRBV7-6 and TRBJ2-3, with TRBD2 identical over 8 bases. This CDR3 comprises 15 residues. Germline CDR1 reads SGHVS; CDR2 reads FNYEAQ. Losses at the gene ends were 1 base for V and 2 bases for J; bases not matched to a gene: 2. The CDR3 nucleotides are TGTGCCAGCAGCTTAGGGACTAGCCTCACAGATACGCAGTATTTT. Protein: CASSLGTSLTDTQYF.

The genes are TRBV10-3 and TRBJ2-1; 14 positions match TRBD2. CDR3 length equals 14 residues. The germline CDR1 and CDR2 sequences are ENHRY and SYGVKD. Trimming removed 8 bases from V and 9 bases from J; junction bases left unmatched: 6. CDR3 nucleotide sequence: TGTGCCATCGGACTAGCGGGAGGCGAGGGTGAGCAGTTCTTC. This sequence encodes CAIGLAGGEGEQFF.

This chain uses TRBV7-8 with TRBJ1-4, with no clear D. V was pared by 6 bases and J by 4 bases, with 6 bases between. CDR1 and CDR2 (germline): SGHVS, FQNEAQ. The CDR3 is 12 amino acids. As DNA, the CDR3 is TGTGCCAGCAGTAAACTTAATGAAAAACTGTTTTTT. The encoded protein is CASSKLNEKLFF.

V is TRBV6-5 and J is TRBJ1-6; a weak D match, TRBD1 (5 bases). V lost 4 bases, J lost 5 bases, and 9 bases lay in between. The CDR3 runs to 14 residues. The germline V gene encodes CDR1 MNHEY and CDR2 SVGAGI. For the CDR3, the DNA is TGTGCCAGCAGTTCAGGGTTTAATAATTCACCCCTCCACTTT. This sequence encodes CASSSGFNNSPLHF.

This clone was seen a single time. The chain recombines TRBV5-4 with TRBJ2-2, with 8 bases lining up with TRBD2. V lost 0 bases, J lost 2 bases, and 3 bases stayed unmatched. The CDR3 contains 16 residues. Germline CDR1 and CDR2: SGHNT and YYREEE (reference sequence). CDR3 coding DNA: TGTGCCAGCAGCTTGGGACTAGCGACTAACACCGGGGAGCTGTTTTTT. Amino acid sequence: CASSLGLATNTGELFF.

CDR3 bases: TGTGCCAGCAGCCAACAGGGTCCCAATGGCTACACCTTC. It yields the protein CASSQQGPNGYTF. V and J are TRBV3-1 (or the pseudogene TRBV3-2) and TRBJ1-2; D may be TRBD1 (5 bases). The V end was cut by 2 bases, the J end by 6 bases, with 10 bases between. In germline, CDR1 is LGHDT, CDR2 YNNKEL (reference sequence). The CDR3 consists of 13 residues.